The table lists the clone carrying this TCR beta chain with a few counts. Germline CDR1 is SQVTM and CDR2 is ANQGSEA. The CDR3 sequence is 16 residues long. Trimming left V 0 bases short and J 5 bases short, with 20 bases between. Via MiXCR, TCRdb re-called the 5' RACE reads, giving one row per CDR3 protein. The sample contains tens of thousands of distinct CDR3 sequences, approximately 15% of which appear only once. The data are from a study of T-cell memory formation after mild COVID-19. The chain couples TRBV29-1 to TRBJ2-7; D is possibly TRBD2 (6 bases). The source of this sequence is an adult woman who had mild COVID-19 (a few samples of this study predate the infection). Cell type and time point are not known. The sample taken for sequencing was PBMCs or a T cell subset sorted from them (not recorded which). The CDR3: CSVEDLSGQGGDEQYF. CDR3 in DNA: TGCAGCGTTGAAGATCTTTCCGGGCAGGGAGGAGACGAGCAGTACTTC.